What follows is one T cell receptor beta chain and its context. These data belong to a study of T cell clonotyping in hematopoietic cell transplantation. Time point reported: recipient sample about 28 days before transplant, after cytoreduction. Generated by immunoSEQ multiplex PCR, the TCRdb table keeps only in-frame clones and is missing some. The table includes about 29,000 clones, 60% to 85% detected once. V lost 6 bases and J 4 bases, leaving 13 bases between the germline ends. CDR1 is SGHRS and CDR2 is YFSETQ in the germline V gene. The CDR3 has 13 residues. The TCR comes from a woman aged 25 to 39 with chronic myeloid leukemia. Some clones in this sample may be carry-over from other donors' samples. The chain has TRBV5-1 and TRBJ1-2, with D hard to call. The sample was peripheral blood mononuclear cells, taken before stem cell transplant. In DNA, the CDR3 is TGCGCCAGCACCGACGGACCGTCCTATGGCTACACCTTC. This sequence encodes CASTDGPSYGYTF.